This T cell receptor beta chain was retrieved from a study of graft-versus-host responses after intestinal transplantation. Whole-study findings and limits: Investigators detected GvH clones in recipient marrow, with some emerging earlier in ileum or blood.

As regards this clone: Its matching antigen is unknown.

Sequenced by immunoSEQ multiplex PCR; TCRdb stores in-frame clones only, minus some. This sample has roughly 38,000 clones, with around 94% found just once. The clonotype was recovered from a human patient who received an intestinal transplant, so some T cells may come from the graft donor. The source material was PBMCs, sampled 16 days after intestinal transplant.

CDR3 residues: CASSLGSSGNTIYF. The CDR3 DNA follows: TGTGCCAGCAGTCTTGGGAGCTCTGGAAACACCATATATTTT. The genes are TRBV28 and TRBJ1-3, with D unclear. The CDR3 length is 14 residues. Germline loops: CDR1 MDHEN, CDR2 SYDVKM. V was clipped by 5 bases and J by 0 bases, with 8 bases between them.